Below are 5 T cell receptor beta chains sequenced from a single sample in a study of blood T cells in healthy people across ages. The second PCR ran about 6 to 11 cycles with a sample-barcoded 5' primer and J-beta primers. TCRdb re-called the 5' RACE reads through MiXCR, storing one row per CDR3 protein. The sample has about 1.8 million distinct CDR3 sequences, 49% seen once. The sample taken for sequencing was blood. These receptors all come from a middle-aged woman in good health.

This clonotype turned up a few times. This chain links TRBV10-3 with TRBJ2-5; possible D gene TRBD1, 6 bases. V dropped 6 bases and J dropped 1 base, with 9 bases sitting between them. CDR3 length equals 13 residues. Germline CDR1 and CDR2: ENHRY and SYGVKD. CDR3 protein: CAISRTAQETQYF. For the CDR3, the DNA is TGTGCCATCAGCCGGACAGCCCAAGAGACCCAGTACTTC.

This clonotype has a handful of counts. The CDR3 coding sequence is TGTGCCAGCAGCTTTATGGGGGGAACCACAGATACGCAGTATTTT. Its protein is CASSFMGGTTDTQYF. The genes are TRBV7-9 and TRBJ2-3; maybe TRBD2 (6 bases). The CDR3 is 15 residues long. V was shortened by 3 bases and J by 2 bases, with 12 bases between the two germline ends. The germline gives CDR1 SEHNR, CDR2 FQNEAQ (reference sequence).

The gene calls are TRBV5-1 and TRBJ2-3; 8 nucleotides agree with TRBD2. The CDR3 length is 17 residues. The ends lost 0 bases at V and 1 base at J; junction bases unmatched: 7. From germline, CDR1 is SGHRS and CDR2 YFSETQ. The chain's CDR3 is CASSLAHSGTGTDTQYF. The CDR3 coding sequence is TGCGCCAGCAGCTTGGCCCATAGCGGGACCGGCACAGATACGCAGTATTTT.

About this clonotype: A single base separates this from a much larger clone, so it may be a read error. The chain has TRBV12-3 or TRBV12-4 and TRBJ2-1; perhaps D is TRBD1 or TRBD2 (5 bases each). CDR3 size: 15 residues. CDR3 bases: TGTGCCAGCAGGATCGGGACCGGTAGCCAGGATGAGCTGTTCTTC. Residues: CASRIGTGSQDELFF.

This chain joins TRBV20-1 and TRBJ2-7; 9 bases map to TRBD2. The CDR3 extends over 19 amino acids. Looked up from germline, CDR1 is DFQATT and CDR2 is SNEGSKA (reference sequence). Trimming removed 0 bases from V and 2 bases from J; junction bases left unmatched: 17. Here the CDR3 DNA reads TGCAGTGCTAGAGATCGGCTCGGATCGGCTAGCGGGGCCCCCTACGAGCAGTACTTC. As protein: CSARDRLGSASGAPYEQYF.